A single sample gave rise to the 14 T cell receptor beta chains below, sequenced in a study of T cell responses to AZD1222 COVID-19 vaccine. Method: immunoSEQ multiplex PCR; TCRdb's copy keeps in-frame clones and lacks some. The repertoire consists of about 140,000 clones, with around 89% occurring once and the leading ten covering approximately 1.5%. Here the sequenced sample was peripheral blood, taken on day 0 of AZD1222 vaccination. The origin of the receptors is an adult in good health.

CDR3 nucleotide sequence: TGCGCCAGCAAGGACCCGGCGAGGGGTGAAAAACTGTTTTTT. Its protein is CASKDPARGEKLFF. The V and J genes are TRBV5-1 and TRBJ1-4; perhaps TRBD1 as D (5 bases). This CDR3 is 14 amino acids long. Trimming removed 6 bases from V and 7 bases from J, with 16 bases in between. Germline CDR1 is SGHRS and CDR2 is YFSETQ.

V gene TRBV6-5 combines with J gene TRBJ1-1, with TRBD1 identical over 8 bases. The V segment lost 2 bases and the J segment 1 base; nucleotides outside the gene matches: 3. Germline CDR1 is MNHEY and CDR2 is SVGAGI. The CDR3 covers 15 residues. The CDR3 bases are TGTGCCAGCAGTTACGACAGGGGAGCGAACACTGAAGCTTTCTTT. The encoded protein is CASSYDRGANTEAFF.

J is TRBJ2-1 and V is TRBV19; possible D gene TRBD2, 5 bases. CDR1 is LNHDA and CDR2 is SQIVND in the germline V gene (reference sequence). V shed 3 bases and J shed 8 bases, with 17 bases lying between them. This CDR3 contains 15 residues. The CDR3: CASSITVGAIYEQFF. The CDR3 DNA is TGTGCCAGTAGTATCACAGTGGGAGCCATCTATGAGCAGTTCTTC.

The V call is TRBV5-1, the J call TRBJ2-5, with 10 bases lining up with TRBD1. CDR1 and CDR2 (germline): SGHRS, YFSETQ. J was trimmed by 6 bases and V by 5 bases; bases with no gene match: 7. This CDR3 region has 14 residues. The CDR3 DNA is TGCGCCAGCAGGCCCGGGACAGGGGTAAAGACCCAGTACTTC. Amino acids: CASRPGTGVKTQYF. Complete variable domain (other parts from reference TRBV5-1 and TRBJ2-5): KAGVTQTPRYLIKTRGQQVTLSCSPISGHRSVSWYQQTPGQGLQFLFEYFSETQRNKGNFPGRFSGRQFSNSRSEMNVSTLELGDSALYLCASRPGTGVKTQYFGPGTRLLVL.

V usage is TRBV2 and J usage is TRBJ2-7, with no clear D. The germline gives CDR1 SNHLY, CDR2 FYNNEI. V was trimmed by 2 bases and J by 3 bases, leaving 17 bases between them. The CDR3 length is 16 residues. The CDR3 DNA sequence: TGTGCCAGCAGTGAACCCTTTTATGGGTTAAACTACGAGCAGTACTTC. Amino acid sequence: CASSEPFYGLNYEQYF.

The rearrangement links TRBV7-6 to TRBJ1-6; the D gene is possibly TRBD1 (6 bases). V was shortened by 1 base and J by 7 bases, with 11 bases between the two germline ends. The CDR3 has 15 residues. The germline V gene encodes CDR1 SGHVS and CDR2 FNYEAQ. Written as DNA, the CDR3 is TGTGCCAGCAGCTTAGACAGCGGGACAAATTCACCCCTCCACTTT. Its translation: CASSLDSGTNSPLHF.

The chain couples TRBV6-2 or TRBV6-3 to TRBJ1-3; D is possibly TRBD1 (5 bases). The germline V and J ends were trimmed by 5 bases and 2 bases, with 13 bases remaining between them. CDR1 is MNHEY, CDR2 SVGEGT, per germline. The length of the CDR3 is 15 residues. The DNA for the CDR3 is TGTGCCAGCAGTACCTGGCAGGGTGCTGGAAACACCATATATTTT. The encoded protein is CASSTWQGAGNTIYF.

The rearrangement uses TRBV4-2 and TRBJ2-1; TRBD2 matches at 12 bases. The germline gives CDR1 LGHNA, CDR2 YNFKEQ. Trimming took 8 bases from V and 7 from J; bases not matched to a gene: 6. There are 14 residues in the CDR3. This chain's CDR3 is CASGSSGGGNEQFF. CDR3 nucleotides: TGTGCCAGCGGTTCTAGCGGGGGGGGTAATGAGCAGTTCTTC.

The gene calls are TRBV24-1 and TRBJ1-5; 8 bases fit TRBD1. The CDR3 has 15 amino acids. Germline loops: CDR1 KGHDR, CDR2 SFDVKD. Trimming removed 6 bases from V and 1 base from J; junction bases left unmatched: 4. The CDR3 region has the DNA TGTGCCACCAGTTTGGGGACAGGCAGCAATCAGCCCCAGCATTTT. The encoded protein is CATSLGTGSNQPQHF.

The gene calls are TRBV18 and TRBJ2-5, with 9 bases matching TRBD2. The CDR3 extends over 18 amino acids. The V gene's germline CDR1 is KGHSH and CDR2 LQKENI. Trimming removed 2 bases from V and 3 bases from J; junction bases left unmatched: 13. Here the CDR3 DNA reads TGTGCCAGCTCACCAAGGAATATAGGCGGGGGGGCCGAAGAGACCCAGTACTTC. It specifies CASSPRNIGGGAEETQYF.

The rearrangement joins TRBV3-1 (or the pseudogene TRBV3-2) to TRBJ1-3; D ambiguous. V lost 8 bases and J lost 2, with 16 bases in between. The V gene's germline CDR1 is LGHDT and CDR2 YNNKEL (reference sequence). The CDR3 length is 15 residues. The CDR3 loop reads CASSPEGQAGNTIYF. DNA for the CDR3: TGTGCCAGCTCCCCCGAAGGTCAGGCTGGAAACACCATATATTTT.

The rearrangement uses TRBV11-2 and TRBJ2-1; D is perhaps TRBD2 (6 bases). The germline gives CDR1 SGHAT, CDR2 FQNNGV. Between the trimmed V and J ends, which lost 1 base and 5 bases, there was a span of 15 bases. The length of the CDR3 is 16 residues. CDR3 sequence: CASSLVAGTGNNEQFF. CDR3 DNA: TGTGCCAGCAGCTTAGTGGCCGGGACTGGAAACAATGAGCAGTTCTTC.

The chain uses TRBV6-5 and TRBJ2-3; 8 bases align to TRBD2. This CDR3 spans 16 amino acids. The J segment lost 5 bases and the V segment lost 4 bases, leaving 11 bases of the junction unmatched. Germline CDR1 is MNHEY and CDR2 is SVGAGI. CDR3 protein: CASSSYAGRAKDTQYF. DNA of the CDR3: TGTGCCAGCAGTTCTTACGCCGGGAGGGCCAAAGATACGCAGTATTTT.

The rearrangement uses TRBV19 and TRBJ2-1, with 8 bases that match TRBD2. After removal of 5 bases from V and 4 bases from J, the junction contained 10 bases not matched to a gene. CDR1 and CDR2 (germline): LNHDA, SQIVND (reference sequence). The CDR3 runs 16 residues. CDR3 in DNA: TGTGCCAGTAGTGCGGCGGGGGGCCCTCCTTACAATGAGCAGTTCTTC. Translating gives CASSAAGGPPYNEQFF.